This TCR beta chain was recorded in a study of shared clonotypes between healthy human individuals. Trimming took 2 bases from V and 0 from J; bases not matched to a gene: 21. This CDR3 has 21 residues. Germline assignment: CDR1 MNHNS and CDR2 SASEGT. Assay used: immunoSEQ multiplex PCR; TCRdb lists only in-frame clones, some missing. The table lists approximately 240,000 clones, 65% of them singletons. The sequencing input was memory CD4+ T cells sorted from blood. The subset: CD45RA-negative fraction. The receptor's source is a man aged 25-45 years in good health. The chain recombines TRBV6-1 with TRBJ1-2; 7 bases are shared with TRBD1. This chain's CDR3 is CASSEYPTGPLTRGSNYGYTF. CDR3 bases: TGTGCCAGCAGTGAATATCCGACAGGGCCGTTAACAAGAGGATCTAACTATGGCTACACCTTC.